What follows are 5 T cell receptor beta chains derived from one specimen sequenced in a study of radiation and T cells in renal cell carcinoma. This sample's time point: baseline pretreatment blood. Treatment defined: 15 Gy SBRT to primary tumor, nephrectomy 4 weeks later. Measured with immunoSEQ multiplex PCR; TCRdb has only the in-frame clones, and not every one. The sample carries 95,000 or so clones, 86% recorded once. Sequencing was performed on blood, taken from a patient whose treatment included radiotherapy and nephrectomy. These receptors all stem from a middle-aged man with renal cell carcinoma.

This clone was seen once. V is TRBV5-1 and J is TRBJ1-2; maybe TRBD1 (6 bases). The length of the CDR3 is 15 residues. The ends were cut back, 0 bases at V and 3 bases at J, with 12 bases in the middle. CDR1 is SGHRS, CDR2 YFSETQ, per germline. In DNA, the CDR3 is TGCGCCAGCAGCTTGGGGGGGCTAATCGACTATGGCTACACCTTC. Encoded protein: CASSLGGLIDYGYTF.

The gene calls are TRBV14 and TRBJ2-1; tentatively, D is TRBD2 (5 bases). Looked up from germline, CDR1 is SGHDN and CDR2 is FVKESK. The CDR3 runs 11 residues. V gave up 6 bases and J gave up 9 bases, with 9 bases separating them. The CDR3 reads CASRAEGEQFF. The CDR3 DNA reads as TGTGCCAGCAGAGCCGAGGGTGAGCAGTTCTTC.

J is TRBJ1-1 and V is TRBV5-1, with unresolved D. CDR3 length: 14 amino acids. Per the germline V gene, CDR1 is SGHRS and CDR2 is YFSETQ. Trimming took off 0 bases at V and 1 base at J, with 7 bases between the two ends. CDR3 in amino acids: CASSLDDWNTEAFF. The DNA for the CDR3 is TGCGCCAGCAGCTTGGATGACTGGAACACTGAAGCTTTCTTT. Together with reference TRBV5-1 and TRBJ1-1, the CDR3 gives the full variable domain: KAGVTQTPRYLIKTRGQQVTLSCSPISGHRSVSWYQQTPGQGLQFLFEYFSETQRNKGNFPGRFSGRQFSNSRSEMNVSTLELGDSALYLCASSLDDWNTEAFFGQGTRLTVV.

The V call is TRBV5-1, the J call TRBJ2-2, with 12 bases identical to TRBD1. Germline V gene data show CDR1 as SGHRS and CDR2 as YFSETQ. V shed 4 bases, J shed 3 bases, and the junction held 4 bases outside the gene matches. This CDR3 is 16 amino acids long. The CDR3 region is CASSPGQGADTGELFF. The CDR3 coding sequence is TGCGCCAGCAGCCCGGGACAGGGGGCTGACACCGGGGAGCTGTTTTTT.

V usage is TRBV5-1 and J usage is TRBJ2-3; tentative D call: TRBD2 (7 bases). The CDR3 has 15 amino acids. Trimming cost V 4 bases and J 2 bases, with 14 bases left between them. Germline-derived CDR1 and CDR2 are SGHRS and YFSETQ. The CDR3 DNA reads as TGCGCCAGCAGCATGGGGGGGCCGCTCACAGATACGCAGTATTTT. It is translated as CASSMGGPLTDTQYF.